The clone carrying this T cell receptor (beta chain) was detected only once. This specimen belongs to a study of blood T cell repertoires in COVID-19. Study background: The samples span acute and convalescent COVID-19 from the United States, Italy and Spain. T cells, B-cell-depleted T cells, or PBMCs supplied cDNA or gDNA.

Between the trimmed V and J ends, which lost 0 bases and 0 bases, there was a span of 18 bases. The germline V gene has CDR1 GTSNPN and CDR2 SVGIG (reference sequence). The CDR3 is made up of 17 amino acids. Study processing details: Reference gene primer amplification in the assay estimated nucleated cell counts. Here immunoSEQ multiplex PCR was the method, and the copy in TCRdb shows in-frame clones only, minus some. V and J calls and clone size are as listed in that table; D and trimming were resolved from the DNA. This sample has around 100,000 clones, with 80% to 85% found just once. The chain is built from TRBV30 and TRBJ2-7, with D possibly TRBD1 on 6 matching bases. The receptor comes from a man aged 55 to 70 with acute or convalescent COVID-19. Material: peripheral blood. The CDR3 DNA follows: TGTGCCTGGAGTGTACGGCAGGGGAACTTTAGCTCCTACGAGCAGTACTTC. Its protein product is CAWSVRQGNFSSYEQYF.